Sequencing of this T cell receptor beta chain was carried out in a study of cytomegalovirus exposure and HLA in healthy donors. Study-wide findings and caveats: Using a false discovery rate of 0.05, a later analysis showed that roughly 16,000 TCR beta sequences were associated with HLA alleles. Sequencing artifact likely explains a cluster of highly shared sequence variants.

PCR primers comprised 60 Vbeta and 13 Jbeta primers. TCRdb keeps only in-frame clones here, not all; method: immunoSEQ multiplex PCR. The sample yields about 130,000 clones, roughly 79% seen once. CDR1 is SQVTM, CDR2 ANQGSEA, per germline. V was clipped by 6 bases and J by 8 bases; unmatched bases: 8. The CDR3 is 12 amino acids. Healthy donors of bone marrow made up the group. Turning to this clone: The antigen is undetermined.

The source material was PBMCs. V gene TRBV29-1 combines with J gene TRBJ1-2; 8 bases fit TRBD1. The TCR was taken from a woman aged 40-49 years in good health and CMV-seronegative. CDR3 residues: CSVPGQGGGYTF. Here the CDR3 DNA reads TGCAGCGTCCCCGGACAGGGTGGCGGCTACACCTTC.